The present T cell receptor (beta chain) was sequenced within a study of CD8+CD57+ T cells in acquired aplastic anemia. The overall study: Roughly 3 ug was the average amount of DNA from sorted CD4+ and CD8+ cells. Healthy donor CD4+ samples were sequenced to a depth that averaged around 9.9 million reads. Study-wide results and limits: A significant difference in CD8+ Simpson's diversity between patients and controls was not found. Patients and controls shared over 25 CD8+ CDR3 sequences.

Concerning this clonotype itself: The antigen remains undetermined.

Both TCR beta VDJ combination and CDR3 sequence profiling were carried out. Genomic DNA was the template for this profiling. Using its own MiXCR run on the reads, TCRdb lists one record per CDR3 protein. The top ten clones hold about 16% of a sample with around 190,000 distinct CDR3 sequences, 54% of them seen once. In germline, CDR1 is SEHNR, CDR2 FQNEAQ (reference sequence). Trimming cost V 1 base and J 9 bases, with 12 bases left between them. CDR3 length: 13 amino acids. V is TRBV7-9 and J is TRBJ1-1, with no clear D. The sequence was obtained from a human donor in good health, serving as a control. Sequenced input: sorted CD4+, CD8+, or CD8+CD57+ T cells (not recorded which) from PBMCs. CDR3 DNA sequence: TGTGCCAGCAGCTTAGAGAGAGGTACCAAAGCTTTCTTT. This gives the protein CASSLERGTKAFF.